This T cell receptor (beta chain) was profiled in a study of blood T cell repertoires in COVID-19. Only one count was recorded for this clone. The CDR3 is made up of 15 amino acids. CDR1 SEHNR and CDR2 FQNEAQ come from the germline V gene (reference sequence). Trimming pared 3 bases from V and 7 bases from J, leaving 18 bases between. As originally analysed: How many nucleated cells were present was estimated from reference gene primer amplification. TCRdb's table, derived via immunoSEQ multiplex PCR, lists solely in-frame clones and lacks some. Clone size and V and J calls were adopted from that table, with D and trimming inferred from the DNA. The sample has roughly 300,000 clones; about 85% are singletons.

Source material: PBMCs or T cells enriched from blood (not recorded which). This receptor was taken from a woman in her 30s who had recovered from COVID-19. The chain joins TRBV7-9 to TRBJ1-2, with a weak D call TRBD1 (5 bases). The CDR3, as DNA: TGTGCCAGCAGCTTGGGCCAGGGCCAGGTCAGTGGCTACACCTTC. Protein sequence: CASSLGQGQVSGYTF.